This TCR beta chain was captured by sequencing in a study of blood T cell repertoires in COVID-19. On the study more broadly: Samples taken during acute and convalescent COVID-19 were collected in the United States, Italy and Spain. Sample material is recorded as cDNA or gDNA derived from T cells, B-cell-depleted T cells, or PBMCs.

The V gene's germline CDR1 is LGHNA and CDR2 YNFKEQ. With 2 bases clipped from V and 5 bases from J, the junction kept 6 bases outside the gene matches. This CDR3 is built from 16 residues. In the source study's methods: Reference gene primer amplification gave nucleated cell count estimates. Only in-frame clones appear in the TCRdb table, and some are missing; sequencing was by immunoSEQ multiplex PCR. That table is the source of V, J and clone size, and D and trimming were worked out from the DNA. The sample has approximately 50,000 clones; about 76% are singletons. The sequenced sample consisted of peripheral blood. The TCR originated in a man between 65 and 85 years old with active or convalescent COVID-19. The V gene is TRBV4-2, the J gene TRBJ2-2; TRBD1 aligns across 9 bases. Here the CDR3 DNA reads TGTGCCAGCAGCCAAAAACAGGGGGCGCGGACCGGGGAGCTGTTTTTT. Protein sequence: CASSQKQGARTGELFF.